The 14 T cell receptor beta chains presented below share a single source sample, sequenced in a study of lymphopenia after photon versus proton radiotherapy. Method: immunoSEQ multiplex PCR; TCRdb's copy keeps in-frame clones and lacks some. The table shows around 30,000 clones, with 84% occurring only once. The sample was peripheral blood, taken from a patient treated with proton-based radiotherapy. All receptors derive from a woman between 65 and 79 years old with pancreatic cancer.

J is TRBJ2-2 and V is TRBV19, with 10 positions matching TRBD1. Germline CDR1 LNHDA, CDR2 SQIVND (reference sequence). The CDR3 length is 18 residues. J gave up 4 bases and V 5 bases, and 13 bases lay outside the gene matches. For the CDR3, the DNA is TGTGCCAGTAGTGGAAGACAGGGGGCTGTACTCGGCACCGGGGAGCTGTTTTTT. As protein: CASSGRQGAVLGTGELFF.

V gene TRBV19 combines with J gene TRBJ1-1; D is unresolved. Trimming pared 2 bases from V and 5 bases from J, leaving 6 bases between. The CDR3 loop spans 12 amino acids. Looked up from germline, CDR1 is LNHDA and CDR2 is SQIVND (reference sequence). CDR3 nucleotide sequence: TGTGCCAGTAGTATAACGGGGACTGAAGCTTTCTTT. The encoded protein is CASSITGTEAFF.

The V and J genes are TRBV7-2 and TRBJ2-1, with unresolved D. In germline, CDR1 is SGHTA, CDR2 FQGNSA. This CDR3 region has 19 residues. Trimming took off 1 base at V and 0 bases at J, with 19 bases between the two ends. Here the CDR3 DNA reads TGTGCCAGCAGCTTAGAAAACCTCGGGCGTTACCTCTCCTACAATGAGCAGTTCTTC. Translated: CASSLENLGRYLSYNEQFF.

The chain joins TRBV28 to TRBJ1-6; D is undetermined. V dropped 2 bases and J dropped 8 bases, with 4 bases sitting between them. Looked up from germline, CDR1 is MDHEN and CDR2 is SYDVKM. This CDR3 has 12 residues. This chain's CDR3 is CASSLLYSPLHF. The CDR3 DNA sequence: TGTGCCAGCAGTTTACTTTATTCACCCCTCCACTTT. The full variable domain, rest sourced from reference TRBV28 and TRBJ1-6, is DVKVTQSSRYLVKRTGEKVFLECVQDMDHENMFWYRQDPGLGLRLIYFSYDVKMKEKGDIPEGYSVSREKKERFSLILESASTNQTSMYLCASSLLYSPLHFGNGTRLTVT.

CDR3 DNA sequence: TGCGCCAGCAGCCAAGATCGGTGGAGTGAGCAGTTCTTC. Its protein product is CASSQDRWSEQFF. V is TRBV4-3 and J is TRBJ2-1; D is unresolved. The germline CDR1 and CDR2 sequences are LGHNA and YSLEER. The CDR3 contains 13 residues. Deletions cut 0 bases from V and 9 bases from J, with 9 bases between.

The rearrangement joins TRBV11-1 to TRBJ1-1; D is uncertain. V was shortened by 5 bases and J by 2 bases, with 15 bases between the two germline ends. The V gene's germline CDR1 is SGHAT and CDR2 FQDESV (reference sequence). CDR3 length: 15 amino acids. CDR3 region: CASSQLGLENTEAFF. As DNA, the CDR3 is TGTGCCAGCAGCCAATTAGGACTGGAAAACACTGAAGCTTTCTTT.

This CDR3 is CASSLYGGGKNTEAFF. The CDR3 DNA sequence: TGTGCCAGCAGCTTATATGGTGGGGGGAAGAACACTGAAGCTTTCTTT. The V and J genes are TRBV7-2 and TRBJ1-1; maybe TRBD1 (5 bases). V lost 2 bases and J 1 base, leaving 14 bases between the germline ends. CDR1 and CDR2 (germline): SGHTA, FQGNSA. The CDR3 covers 16 residues.

As concerns this clone: A junction end diverges from the germline sequence, so it may reflect a read error. Different DNA sequences within this sample yield the same CDR3. The genes are TRBV19 and TRBJ2-1, with D uncertain. The CDR3 has 9 amino acids. Germline CDR1 and CDR2: LNHDA and SQIVND (reference sequence). Written as DNA, the CDR3 is TGCGCCAGTACCCCACTGGGATTCTTC. Translation: CASTPLGFF.

This clone was detected once. The V and J genes are TRBV28 and TRBJ2-7, with 9 bases identical to TRBD1. The CDR3 consists of 15 residues. The germline CDR1 and CDR2 sequences are MDHEN and SYDVKM. V gave up 4 bases and J gave up 5 bases; unmatched junction bases: 9. In DNA, the CDR3 is TGTGCCAGCAGTTCCCTCGGGACAGGGAAGAACGAGCAGTACTTC. It encodes CASSSLGTGKNEQYF.

This clone appeared a few times. The V gene is TRBV6-5, the J gene TRBJ1-5; a weak D match, TRBD1 (5 bases). Germline assignment: CDR1 MNHEY and CDR2 SVGAGI. Trimming stripped 2 bases from V and 7 bases from J, with 12 bases between. The CDR3 covers 14 residues. The CDR3 loop is CASSYGGMGQPQHF. The CDR3 nucleotides are TGTGCCAGCAGTTACGGGGGTATGGGGCAGCCCCAGCATTTT.

V is TRBV9 and J is TRBJ2-3; 7 bases are shared with TRBD1. Germline CDR1 reads SGDLS; CDR2 reads YYNGEE. Trimming removed 4 bases from V and 0 bases from J; junction bases left unmatched: 8. The CDR3 has 16 residues. The CDR3 DNA reads TGTGCCAGCAGCCCCCGGACAGGTCTAAGCACAGATACGCAGTATTTT. This gives the protein CASSPRTGLSTDTQYF. The full variable domain, rest sourced from reference TRBV9 and TRBJ2-3, is DSGVTQTPKHLITATGQRVTLRCSPRSGDLSVYWYQQSLDQGLQFLIQYYNGEERAKGNILERFSAQQFPDLHSELNLSSLELGDSALYFCASSPRTGLSTDTQYFGPGTRLTVL.

This chain links TRBV6-1 with TRBJ1-1, with TRBD1 matching over 7 bases. Germline V lookup: CDR1 MNHNS, CDR2 SASEGT. The CDR3 has 15 residues. V shed 6 bases and J 1 base; nucleotides not matched to a gene: 8. The CDR3: CASRTSGTANTEAFF. The CDR3 DNA sequence: TGTGCCAGCAGAACGTCTGGGACAGCGAACACTGAAGCTTTCTTT.

The chain employs TRBV15 and TRBJ2-1; 15 bases align to TRBD2. The CDR3 runs 19 residues. With V trimmed by 3 bases and J by 5 bases, 11 bases remained unmatched. From germline, CDR1 is LNHNV and CDR2 YYDKDF (reference sequence). CDR3 region: CATSSFWGLAGGGDNEQFF. CDR3 DNA: TGTGCCACCAGCAGCTTTTGGGGACTAGCGGGAGGCGGAGACAATGAGCAGTTCTTC.

This rearrangement joins TRBV10-3 to TRBJ2-2, with D perhaps matching TRBD2 (5 bases). The V and J ends lost 0 bases and 7 bases respectively, with 12 bases between them. In germline, CDR1 is ENHRY, CDR2 SYGVKD. CDR3 size: 15 residues. This CDR3 reads CAISESRESSGELFF. The CDR3 DNA reads TGTGCCATCAGTGAGTCGAGGGAGAGCAGCGGGGAGCTGTTTTTT.